The next 9 T cell receptor beta chains were all read from a single sample in a study of CXCR3-negative and CXCR3-positive naive CD8 T cells. Via 5' RACE with UMI labels, TRB cDNA libraries were prepared. TCRdb reprocessed the 5' RACE reads and stores each CDR3 protein as one record, lacking DNA. The sample has thousands of distinct CDR3 sequences. Input material: naive CXCR3- CD8+ T cells from blood. Subset in this sample: CD45RO-CCR7+CD27+CD95- naive CD8+ T cells lacking CXCR3 (TNR3-). The receptors come from a human donor in good health. Some clones in this sample may be carry-over from other donors' samples.

The V gene is TRBV29-1, the J gene TRBJ1-2; lacking DNA, the TRBD1 call made by TCRdb goes unchecked. Germline assignment: CDR1 SQVTM and CDR2 ANQGSEA. This CDR3 contains 18 residues. CDR3 sequence: CSVEIFHRTGKWNYGYTF.

The CDR3 here is CASSQLLAGAGNEQFF. This chain links TRBV4-1 with TRBJ2-1; without DNA, the TCRdb call of TRBD2 cannot be checked. CDR3 length: 16 amino acids. Per the germline V gene, CDR1 is MGHRA and CDR2 is YSYEKL.

V usage is TRBV29-1 and J usage is TRBJ2-5; TCRdb outputs TRBD2, but without DNA this stays unchecked. The CDR3 loop spans 16 amino acids. The germline CDR1 and CDR2 sequences are SQVTM and ANQGSEA. The CDR3 is CSVEGVAGVSEQTQYF. The variable domain in full, with the rest retrieved from reference TRBV29-1 and TRBJ2-5, is SAVISQKPSRDICQRGTSLTIQCQVDSQVTMMFWYRQQPGQSLTLIATANQGSEATYESGFVIDKFPISRPNLTFSTLTVSNMSPEDSSIYLCSVEGVAGVSEQTQYFGPGTRLLVL.

Measured by frequency, this clonotype is medium-sized. The chain couples TRBV12-5 to TRBJ2-1. Looked up from germline, CDR1 is LGHNT and CDR2 is FRNRAP. The CDR3 loop spans 12 amino acids. The CDR3 sequence is CASGLEINEQFF.

V is TRBV12-3 or TRBV12-4 and J is TRBJ2-7; TCRdb names TRBD1, which stays unverified in the absence of DNA. CDR3 length: 14 residues. The CDR3 is CASSYTGDFYEQYF.

The chain links TRBV27 to TRBJ1-1; the TCRdb D gene call, TRBD1, has no DNA to confirm it. Germline V CDR1 and CDR2: MNHEY, SMNVEV (reference sequence). The CDR3 is made up of 15 amino acids. The CDR3 spells CASSLSYRPNTEAFF.

J is TRBJ1-1 and V is TRBV5-4; TCRdb's D call, TRBD1, is unchecked because there is no DNA. Germline lookup yields CDR1 SGHNT and CDR2 YYREEE (reference sequence). The CDR3 totals 13 residues. CDR3 sequence: CASSLAPGTEAFF.

The J gene is TRBJ2-6, the V gene TRBV5-8; checking the TCRdb D call of TRBD1 is not possible without DNA. Per germline, CDR1 SGHTS and CDR2 YDEGEE. This CDR3 is 18 amino acids long. CDR3 amino acids: CASSLVGVVYSGANVLTF.

Frequency places this clonotype as medium-sized. The V call is TRBV5-1, the J call TRBJ2-3; TCRdb names TRBD1, which stays unverified in the absence of DNA. Germline CDR1 and CDR2: SGHRS and YFSETQ. This CDR3 has 16 amino acids. CDR3 residues: CASSLNGAAVTDTQYF.